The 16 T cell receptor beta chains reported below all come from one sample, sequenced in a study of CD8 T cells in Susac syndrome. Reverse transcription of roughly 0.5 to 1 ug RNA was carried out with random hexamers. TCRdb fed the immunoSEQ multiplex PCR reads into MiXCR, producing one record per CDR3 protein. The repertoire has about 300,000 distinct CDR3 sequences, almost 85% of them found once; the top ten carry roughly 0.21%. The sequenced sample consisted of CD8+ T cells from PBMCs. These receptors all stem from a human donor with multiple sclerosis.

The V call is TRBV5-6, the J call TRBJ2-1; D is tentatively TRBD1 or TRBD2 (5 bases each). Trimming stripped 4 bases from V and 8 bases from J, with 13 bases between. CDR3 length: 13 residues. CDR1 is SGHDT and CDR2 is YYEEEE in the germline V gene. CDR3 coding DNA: TGTGCCAGCAGCAAAGACCCGGGGCATGAGCAGTTCTTC. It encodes CASSKDPGHEQFF. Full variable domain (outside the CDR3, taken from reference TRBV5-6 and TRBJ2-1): DAGVTQSPTHLIKTRGQQVTLRCSPKSGHDTVSWYQQALGQGPQFIFQYYEEEERQRGNFPDRFSGHQFPNYSSELNVNALLLGDSALYLCASSKDPGHEQFFGPGTRLTVL.

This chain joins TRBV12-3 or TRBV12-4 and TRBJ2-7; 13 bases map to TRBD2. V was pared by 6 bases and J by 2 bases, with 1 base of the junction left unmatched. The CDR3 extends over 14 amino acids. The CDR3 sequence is CASRGLAGPYEQYF. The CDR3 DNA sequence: TGTGCCAGCAGGGGACTAGCGGGACCCTACGAGCAGTACTTC.

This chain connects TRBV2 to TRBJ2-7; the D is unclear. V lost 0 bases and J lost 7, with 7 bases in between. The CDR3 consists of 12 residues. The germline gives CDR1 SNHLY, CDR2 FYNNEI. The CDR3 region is CASSEAWMEQYF. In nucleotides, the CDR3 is TGTGCCAGCAGTGAAGCGTGGATGGAGCAGTACTTC.

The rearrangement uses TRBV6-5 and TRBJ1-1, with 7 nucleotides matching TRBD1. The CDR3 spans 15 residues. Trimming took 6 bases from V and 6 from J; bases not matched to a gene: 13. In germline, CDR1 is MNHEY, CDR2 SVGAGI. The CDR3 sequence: CASSATGQEGAEAFF. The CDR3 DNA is TGTGCCAGCAGCGCTACTGGACAGGAGGGTGCTGAAGCTTTCTTT.

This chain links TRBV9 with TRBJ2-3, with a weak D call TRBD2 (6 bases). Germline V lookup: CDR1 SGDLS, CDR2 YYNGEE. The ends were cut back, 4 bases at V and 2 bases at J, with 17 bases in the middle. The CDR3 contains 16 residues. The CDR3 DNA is TGTGCCAGCAGCCAAAAGGGACTCTCTCTCACAGATACGCAGTATTTT. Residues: CASSQKGLSLTDTQYF. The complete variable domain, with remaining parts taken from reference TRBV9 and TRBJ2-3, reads DSGVTQTPKHLITATGQRVTLRCSPRSGDLSVYWYQQSLDQGLQFLIQYYNGEERAKGNILERFSAQQFPDLHSELNLSSLELGDSALYFCASSQKGLSLTDTQYFGPGTRLTVL.

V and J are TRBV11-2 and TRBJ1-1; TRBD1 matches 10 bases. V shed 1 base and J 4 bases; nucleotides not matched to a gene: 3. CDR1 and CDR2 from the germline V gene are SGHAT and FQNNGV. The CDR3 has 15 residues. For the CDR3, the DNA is TGTGCCAGCAGCTTAGGAAGGACAGGGGGCACTGAAGCTTTCTTT. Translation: CASSLGRTGGTEAFF.

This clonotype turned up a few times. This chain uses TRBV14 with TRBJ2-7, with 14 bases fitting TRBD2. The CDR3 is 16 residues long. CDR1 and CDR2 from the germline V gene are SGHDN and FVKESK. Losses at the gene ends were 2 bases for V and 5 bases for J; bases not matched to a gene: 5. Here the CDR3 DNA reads TGTGCCAGCAGCCAACTGGGGACTAGCGGGAGCAACGAGCAGTACTTC. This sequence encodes CASSQLGTSGSNEQYF.

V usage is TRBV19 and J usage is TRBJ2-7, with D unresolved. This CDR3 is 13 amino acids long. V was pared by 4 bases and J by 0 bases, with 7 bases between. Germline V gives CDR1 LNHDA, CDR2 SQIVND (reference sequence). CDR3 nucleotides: TGTGCCAGTAGTAATGCTCTCTCCTACGAGCAGTACTTC. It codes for CASSNALSYEQYF. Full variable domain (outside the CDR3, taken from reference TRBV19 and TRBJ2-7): DGGITQSPKYLFRKEGQNVTLSCEQNLNHDAMYWYRQDPGQGLRLIYYSQIVNDFQKGDIAEGYSVSREKKESFPLTVTSAQKNPTAFYLCASSNALSYEQYFGPGTRLTVT.

CDR3 protein: CASSIGSGTGFYEQYF. The CDR3 DNA reads as TGTGCCAGTAGTATCGGATCCGGGACAGGTTTTTACGAGCAGTACTTC. The V call is TRBV19, the J call TRBJ2-7, with 8 bases identical to TRBD1. V dropped 3 bases and J dropped 4; count of bases not matched to a gene: 11. CDR1 LNHDA and CDR2 SQIVND come from the germline V gene (reference sequence). This CDR3 region has 16 residues.

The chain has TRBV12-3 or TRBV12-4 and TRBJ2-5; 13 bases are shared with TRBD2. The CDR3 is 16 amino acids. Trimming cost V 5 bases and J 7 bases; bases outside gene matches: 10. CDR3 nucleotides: TGTGCCAGCAGTGCCTCCGGGACTAGCGGGACTCGGACCCAGTACTTC. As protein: CASSASGTSGTRTQYF.

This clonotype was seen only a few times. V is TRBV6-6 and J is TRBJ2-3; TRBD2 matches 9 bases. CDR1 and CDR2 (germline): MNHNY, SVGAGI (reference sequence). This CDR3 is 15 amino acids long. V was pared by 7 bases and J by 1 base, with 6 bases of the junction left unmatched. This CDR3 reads CASTRLAGGTDTQYF. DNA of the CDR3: TGTGCCAGCACCAGATTAGCGGGAGGCACAGATACGCAGTATTTT.

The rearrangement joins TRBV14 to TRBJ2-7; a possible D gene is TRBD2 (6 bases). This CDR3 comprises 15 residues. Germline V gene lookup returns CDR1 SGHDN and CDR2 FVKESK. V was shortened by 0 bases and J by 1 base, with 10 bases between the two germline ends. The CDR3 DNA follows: TGTGCCAGCAGCCAAGATAGCGGCAGGTCCTACGAGCAGTACTTC. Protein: CASSQDSGRSYEQYF. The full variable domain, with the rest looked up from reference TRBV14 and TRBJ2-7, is EAGVTQFPSHSVIEKGQTVTLRCDPISGHDNLYWYRRVMGKEIKFLLHFVKESKQDESGMPNNRFLAERTGGTYSTLKVQPAELEDSGVYFCASSQDSGRSYEQYFGPGTRLTVT.

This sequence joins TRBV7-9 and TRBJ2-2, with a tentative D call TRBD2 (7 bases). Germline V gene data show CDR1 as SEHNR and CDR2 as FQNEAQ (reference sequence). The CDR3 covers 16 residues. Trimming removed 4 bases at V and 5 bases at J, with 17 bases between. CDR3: CASSSGGPISTGELFF. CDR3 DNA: TGTGCCAGCAGCTCCGGGGGGCCCATAAGTACCGGGGAGCTGTTTTTT.

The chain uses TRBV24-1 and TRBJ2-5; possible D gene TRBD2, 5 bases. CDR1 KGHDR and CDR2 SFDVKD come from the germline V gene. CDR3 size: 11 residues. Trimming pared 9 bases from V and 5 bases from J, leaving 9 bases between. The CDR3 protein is CATGSGETQYF. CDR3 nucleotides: TGTGCCACCGGTTCGGGGGAGACCCAGTACTTC.

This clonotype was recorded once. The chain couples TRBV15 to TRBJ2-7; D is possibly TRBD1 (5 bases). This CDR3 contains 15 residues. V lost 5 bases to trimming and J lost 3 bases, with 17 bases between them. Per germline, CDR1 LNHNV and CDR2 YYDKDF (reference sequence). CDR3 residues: CATSLTSDTNYEQYF. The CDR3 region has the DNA TGTGCCACCAGCCTGACGTCGGACACGAACTACGAGCAGTACTTC.

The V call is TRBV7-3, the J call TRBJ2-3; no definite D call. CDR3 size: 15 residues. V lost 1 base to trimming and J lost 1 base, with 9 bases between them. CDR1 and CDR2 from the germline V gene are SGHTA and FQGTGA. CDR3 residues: CASSLSGFRTDTQYF. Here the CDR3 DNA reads TGTGCCAGCAGCTTAAGCGGATTCCGCACAGATACGCAGTATTTT.